This TCR beta chain was found in a study of PD-L1 blockade in urothelial cancer. Sequencing was performed with immunoSEQ multiplex PCR; in TCRdb, only in-frame clones are kept and a portion is missing. The sample yields about 50,000 clones, about 85% seen once. CDR3 size: 12 residues. The V gene's germline CDR1 is SGHRS and CDR2 YFSETQ. Trimming took 0 bases from V and 13 from J, leaving 13 bases between them. The specimen comprised PBMCs, sampled around atezolizumab (anti-PD-L1) treatment. The chain links TRBV5-1 to TRBJ2-5; tentative D call: TRBD2 (6 bases). This receptor was obtained from a man in his 60s with urothelial cancer. Written as DNA, the CDR3 is TGCGCCAGCAGCTTGGATCGAGCTAGCGTGTACTTC. Its protein product is CASSLDRASVYF.